The rows below give T cell receptor beta chains drawn from one sample of a study of tumor-infiltrating lymphocytes in primary liver carcinoma. TCRdb passed the multiplex PCR reads through MiXCR, listing each CDR3 protein once. Among approximately 300,000 distinct CDR3 sequences listed, about 62% were seen once. Material for sequencing was peripheral blood. These receptors all come from a man aged 35-49 years with primary liver carcinoma and hepatitis B virus infection. Both conserved end residues are part of each CDR3. The D gene is left open where the match is weak. Clone size is stated in some rows and not others, as once, few, many or a class when expanded.

>TRBJ2-3|-|many|TRBV12-3/TRBV12-4
CASSLKGDTQYF
TGTGCCAGCAGTCTCAAGGGCGATACGCAGTATTTT
>TRBJ2-3|-|many|TRBV29-1
CSVAGPTSTDTQYF
TGCAGCGTTGCCGGACCTACGAGCACAGATACGCAGTATTTT
>TRBJ2-5|-|-|TRBV6-6
CASNYKGEQETQYF
TGTGCCAGCAATTACAAGGGCGAGCAAGAGACCCAGTACTTC
>TRBJ1-1|-|-|TRBV5-5
CASSLGPSGDTEAFF
TGTGCCAGCAGCCTTGGACCCTCAGGGGACACTGAAGCTTTCTTT
>TRBJ2-3|-|-|TRBV30
CAWSRGQGTDTQYF
TGTGCCTGGAGTCGGGGGCAAGGCACAGATACGCAGTATTTT
>TRBJ1-1|-|-|TRBV11-2
CGSGPLGTEFMNTEAFF
TGTGGCAGCGGCCCCCTAGGGACGGAGTTCATGAACACTGAAGCTTTCTTT
>TRBJ1-4|TRBD1|-|TRBV28
CASSLIRDSRNEKLFF
TGTGCCAGCAGTCTTATTCGGGACAGCCGGAATGAAAAACTGTTTTTT
>TRBJ2-3|TRBD2|-|TRBV30
CAWSRTGGRSDTQCF
TGTGCCTGGAGTCGTACTGGCGGGAGGTCAGATACGCAGTGTTTT
>TRBJ2-3|TRBD2|-|TRBV18
CASSPREGGWTDTQYF
TGTGCCAGCTCACCGCGAGAGGGAGGGTGGACAGATACGCAGTATTTT
>TRBJ1-1|-|-|TRBV5-4
CASSAGTVNTEAFF
TGTGCCAGCAGCGCCGGGACGGTGAACACTGAAGCTTTCTTT
>TRBJ1-1|-|-|TRBV11-1
CASSHQDPEDFF
TGTGCCAGTAGCCATCAAGACCCTGAAGATTTCTTT
>TRBJ2-3|-|once|TRBV11-2
CANSSQGGDTQYF
TGTGCCAACAGCTCCCAGGGTGGGGATACGCAATATTTT
>TRBJ2-5|-|few|TRBV5-1
CASSLDRRGTQYF
TGCGCCAGCAGCTTGGATCGCCGGGGGACCCAGTACTTC
>TRBJ2-5|-|-|TRBV29-1
CSGMDSAETQYF
TGCAGCGGTATGGATAGTGCAGAGACCCAGTACTTC
>TRBJ2-3|TRBD2|few|TRBV7-9
CASSPPSGRADTQYF
TGTGCCAGCAGCCCTCCGAGCGGGAGGGCAGATACGCAGTATTTT
>TRBJ2-1|TRBD1|-|TRBV6-1
CASSPLRQGYGEQFF
TGTGCCAGCAGCCCCTTGAGACAGGGTTATGGTGAGCAGTTCTTC
>TRBJ2-2|-|-|TRBV7-8
CASNLGSSWTGELFF
TGTGCCAGCAACTTAGGTAGTAGTTGGACCGGGGAGCTGTTTTTT
>TRBJ1-6|-|-|TRBV7-2
CASSLTRRGNSPLHF
TGTGCCAGCAGCTTGACCCGGCGGGGCAATTCACCCCTCCACTTT
>TRBJ2-3|TRBD2|few|TRBV5-6
CASSSIWGLAGPTDTQYF
TGTGCCAGCAGCTCTATTTGGGGACTAGCGGGCCCCACAGATACGCAGTATTTT
>TRBJ2-2|-|-|TRBV11-2
CASSLARGRSGELFF
TGCGCCAGCAGCTTAGCCCGGGGACGAAGCGGGGAGCTGTTTTTT
>TRBJ2-7|-|-|TRBV6-1
CTSSTGTSRSEQYF
TGTACCAGCAGCACCGGGACAAGTCGATCCGAGCAGTACTTC
>TRBJ2-1|-|many|TRBV29-1
CSVDPKRDEQFF
TGCAGCGTCGACCCAAAAAGGGATGAGCAGTTCTTC
>TRBJ1-1|-|-|TRBV29-1
CNVIENTEVFF
TGCAACGTTATCGAGAACACTGAAGTTTTCTTT
>TRBJ2-7|TRBD2|-|TRBV29-1
CNVQSGGLEQCF
TGCAACGTCCAAAGCGGGGGGCTCGAGCAGTGCTTC
>TRBJ2-3|-|few|TRBV5-1
CASTWRLGTDTQYF
TGCGCCAGCACCTGGAGGTTGGGCACAGATACGCAGTATTTT
>TRBJ2-7|-|few|TRBV24-1
CATSDPQGSAYEQYF
TGTGCCACCAGTGATCCCCAGGGGTCCGCCTACGAGCAGTACTTC
>TRBJ1-4|TRBD1|many|TRBV5-6
CASSLFWGQGNEKLFF
TGTGCCAGCAGCTTGTTTTGGGGACAGGGGAATGAAAAACTGTTTTTT
>TRBJ1-5|-|many|TRBV4-2
CASSQDYDQPQHF
TGTGCCAGCAGCCAAGATTACGATCAGCCCCAGCATTTT
>TRBJ2-3|-|few|TRBV4-1
CASSQVRGPSTDTQYF
TGCGCCAGCAGCCAAGTTAGAGGACCAAGCACAGATACGCAGTATTTT
>TRBJ2-5|TRBD2|-|TRBV11-2
CASSIREAREAQHF
TGTGCCAGCAGTATTAGGGAGGCCCGGGAGGCCCAGCACTTC
>TRBJ2-6|TRBD1|many|TRBV29-1
CSVGQGQDGANVLTF
TGCAGCGTCGGACAGGGGCAGGATGGGGCCAACGTCCTGACTTTC
>TRBJ1-5|-|-|TRBV28
CASRPDMGRQPQNF
TGTGCCAGCAGACCGGACATGGGGCGACAGCCCCAGAATTTT
>TRBJ2-3|-|few|TRBV9
CASSPRDSSTDTQYF
TGTGCCAGCAGCCCACGGGACTCTAGCACAGATACGCAGTATTTT
>TRBJ2-5|-|many|TRBV4-1
CASSQEIGPAQETQYF
TGCGCCAGCAGCCAAGAGATAGGACCGGCTCAAGAGACCCAGTACTTC
>TRBJ2-2|-|-|TRBV7-9
CASNPGIVNTGELFF
TGTGCCAGCAACCCCGGGATTGTGAACACCGGGGAGCTGTTTTTT
>TRBJ2-5|-|-|TRBV2
CASSGVETQYF
TGTGCCAGCAGTGGGGTGGAGACCCAGTACTTC
>TRBJ1-4|TRBD1|-|TRBV7-9
CANSLGIQGTEKLFF
TGTGCCAACAGCTTAGGGATACAGGGGACTGAAAAACTGTTTTTT
>TRBJ2-1|TRBD2|many|TRBV29-1
CSGGSGDNEQFF
TGCAGCGGGGGTAGCGGGGACAATGAGCAGTTCTTC
>TRBJ2-1|TRBD1|-|TRBV11-2
CVNSRDRGSYNEQFF
TGTGTCAACAGCAGAGACAGGGGGAGTTACAATGAGCAGTTCTTC
>TRBJ2-1|TRBD1|-|TRBV4-1
CASSQPTGDVEQFF
TGCGCCAGCAGCCAGCCGACAGGGGACGTTGAGCAGTTCTTC
>TRBJ2-4|TRBD1|-|TRBV6-2/TRBV6-3
CASSRQGHFSDIQYF
TGTGCCAGCAGCCGACAGGGACACTTCAGCGACATTCAGTACTTC
>TRBJ1-1|TRBD1|-|TRBV7-8
CASSLSAGGRSTEAFF
TGTGCCAGCAGCTTATCGGCAGGGGGCAGAAGCACTGAAGCTTTCTTT
>TRBJ1-4|-|many|TRBV4-1
CASSQRTEGKLFF
TGCGCCAGCAGCCAGCGGACTGAGGGAAAACTGTTTTTT
>TRBJ2-5|-|-|TRBV11-2
CASSRLTSPAETQYF
TGTGCCAGCAGTCGTTTGACTAGTCCCGCGGAGACCCAGTACTTC
>TRBJ2-7|TRBD1|-|TRBV10-3
CAICESKGGFDEQYF
TGTGCCATCTGTGAGTCAAAAGGGGGCTTCGACGAGCAGTACTTC
>TRBJ2-3|TRBD2|-|TRBV5-1
CASSTGGYDTQYF
TGCGCCAGCAGCACCGGGGGGTATGATACGCAGTATTTT
>TRBJ1-1|-|-|TRBV14
CTSSQAFSMNTEAFF
TGTACCAGCAGCCAAGCCTTCTCGATGAACACTGAAGCTTTCTTT
>TRBJ2-6|TRBD1|-|TRBV11-2
CAISLVGQGATRANVLTF
TGTGCCATTAGCTTAGTGGGACAGGGGGCTACTCGGGCCAACGTCCTGACTTTC
>TRBJ1-4|-|-|TRBV11-2
CANSLGAKLFF
TGTGCCAATAGCTTAGGAGCAAAACTGTTTTTT
>TRBJ1-2|-|-|TRBV6-5
CASNYSGRDGYTF
TGTGCCAGCAATTACTCCGGCAGGGATGGCTACACCTTC
>TRBJ2-3|-|-|TRBV7-9
CASSFDSSTYTQYF
TGTGCCAGCAGCTTTGACAGTAGCACATATACGCAGTATTTT
>TRBJ1-2|-|-|TRBV30
CAWTMGGGYTF
TGTGCCTGGACCATGGGGGGTGGCTACACCTTC
>TRBJ2-3|TRBD2|-|TRBV7-8
CVSNHGLAGASDTQYF
TGTGTCAGCAACCATGGACTAGCGGGAGCTTCAGATACGCAGTATTTT
>TRBJ2-3|TRBD2|-|TRBV5-1
CASSLARPGSGLAGIDTQYF
TGCGCCAGCAGTTTGGCAAGGCCCGGGTCGGGACTAGCGGGCATAGATACGCAGTATTTT